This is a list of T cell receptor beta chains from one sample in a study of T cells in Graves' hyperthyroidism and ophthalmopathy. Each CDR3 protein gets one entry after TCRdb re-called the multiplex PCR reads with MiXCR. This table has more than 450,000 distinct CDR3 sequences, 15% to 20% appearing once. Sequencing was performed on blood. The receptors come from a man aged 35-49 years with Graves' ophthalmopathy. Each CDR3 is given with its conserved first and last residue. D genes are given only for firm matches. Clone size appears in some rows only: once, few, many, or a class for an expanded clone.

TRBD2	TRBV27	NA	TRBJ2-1	CASTPGLAGGLSYNEQFF	TGTGCCAGTACACCGGGACTAGCGGGGGGATTATCCTACAATGAGCAGTTCTTC
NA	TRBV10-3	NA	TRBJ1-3	CAVSESGGPDSGNTIYF	TGTGCCGTCAGTGAGTCGGGGGGGCCGGACTCTGGAAATACCATATATTTT
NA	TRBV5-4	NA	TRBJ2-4	CASSLAPGIAKNIQYF	TGTGCCAGCAGCTTGGCCCCGGGAATAGCCAAAAACATTCAGTACTTC
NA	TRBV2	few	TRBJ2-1	CASSYQGKGEQFF	TGTGCCAGCAGTTACCAGGGTAAGGGTGAGCAGTTCTTC
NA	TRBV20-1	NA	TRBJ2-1	CSARDSRGASYNEQFF	TGCAGTGCTAGAGATTCTCGGGGGGCCTCCTACAATGAGCAGTTCTTC
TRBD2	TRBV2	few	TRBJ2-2	CATVPTRETSGGTNTGELFF	TGTGCTACAGTCCCGACTAGAGAGACTAGCGGGGGTACGAACACCGGGGAGCTGTTTTTT
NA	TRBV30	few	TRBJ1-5	CAWSGDGPQHF	TGTGCCTGGAGCGGGGACGGCCCCCAGCATTTT
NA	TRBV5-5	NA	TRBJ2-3	CASSLGTGTRTDTQYF	TGTGCCAGCAGCTTGGGTACAGGAACCAGGACAGATACGCAGTATTTT
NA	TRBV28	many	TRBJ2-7	CASSWATTYEQYF	TGTGCCAGCAGCTGGGCCACAACCTACGAGCAGTACTTC
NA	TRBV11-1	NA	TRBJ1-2	CASSSNRAPPYGYTF	TGTGCCAGCAGCTCCAATCGGGCTCCTCCTTATGGCTACACCTTC
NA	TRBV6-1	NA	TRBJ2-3	CASKGRGWTDTQYF	TGTGCCAGCAAGGGACGGGGGTGGACAGATACGCAGTATTTT
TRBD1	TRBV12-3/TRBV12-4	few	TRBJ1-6	CASNEQGGSPLHF	TGTGCCAGCAATGAACAGGGGGGCTCACCCCTCCACTTT
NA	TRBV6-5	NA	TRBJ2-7	CASSYSRQAEQYF	TGTGCCAGCAGTTACTCCAGACAAGCCGAGCAGTACTTC
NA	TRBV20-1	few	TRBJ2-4	CSASRTSKNIQYF	TGCAGTGCTTCGCGGACCTCCAAAAACATTCAGTACTTC
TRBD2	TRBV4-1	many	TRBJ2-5	CASSQEIAGGWETQYF	TGCGCCAGCAGCCAAGAGATAGCGGGGGGTTGGGAGACCCAGTACTTC
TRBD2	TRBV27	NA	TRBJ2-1	CASSPLRASGLNEQFF	TGTGCCAGCAGCCCTTTAAGGGCTAGCGGGTTAAATGAGCAGTTCTTC
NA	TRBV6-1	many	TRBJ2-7	CASSEALGTASSYEQYF	TGTGCCAGCAGTGAAGCGCTAGGGACGGCGAGCTCCTACGAGCAGTACTTC
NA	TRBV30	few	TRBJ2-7	CAWSPTGIPRGEQYF	TGTGCCTGGAGTCCAACAGGCATACCGAGGGGCGAGCAGTACTTC
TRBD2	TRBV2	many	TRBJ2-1	CASILGGLADYNEQFF	TGTGCCAGCATTCTCGGAGGACTAGCAGATTACAATGAGCAGTTCTTC
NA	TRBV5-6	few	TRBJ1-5	CASSFGAGNQPQHF	TGTGCCAGCAGCTTTGGGGCCGGAAATCAGCCCCAGCATTTT
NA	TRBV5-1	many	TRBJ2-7	CASSLAWSSYEQYF	TGCGCCAGCAGCTTGGCCTGGAGCTCCTACGAGCAGTACTTC
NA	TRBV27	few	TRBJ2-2	CASSFSQVTGELFF	TGTGCCAGCAGTTTTTCACAGGTCACCGGGGAGCTGTTTTTT
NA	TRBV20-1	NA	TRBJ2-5	CSAQTVQETQYF	TGCAGTGCTCAGACGGTGCAAGAGACCCAGTACTTC